The rows below give T cell receptor beta chains drawn from one sample of a study of CD8 T cells in ankylosing spondylitis. MiXCR was run by TCRdb on the 5' RACE reads, yielding one entry per CDR3 protein. The repertoire holds about 350,000 distinct CDR3 sequences, with 20% to 25% as singletons. The sample was blood, either unsorted or a sorted T cell fraction (not recorded which). All receptors derive from a male donor with ankylosing spondylitis or in good health (not recorded which). Each CDR3 is given with its conserved first and last residue.

j_gene: TRBJ2-1
v_gene: TRBV20-1
CDR3aa: CSATSGGEYNEQFF

j_gene: TRBJ2-2
v_gene: TRBV29-1
CDR3aa: CSVVSSRSNTGELFF

j_gene: TRBJ2-3
v_gene: TRBV29-1
CDR3aa: CSVWLPSTDTQYF

j_gene: TRBJ2-5
v_gene: TRBV5-5
CDR3aa: CASTPGRETQYF

j_gene: TRBJ2-7
v_gene: TRBV15
CDR3aa: CATSEDRGSYEQYF

j_gene: TRBJ2-3
v_gene: TRBV15
CDR3aa: CATSRSLGQSVTDTQYF

j_gene: TRBJ2-7
v_gene: TRBV29-1
CDR3aa: CSVVDRFGEQYF

j_gene: TRBJ1-2
v_gene: TRBV6-5
CDR3aa: CASRMGYGYTF

j_gene: TRBJ2-1
v_gene: TRBV3-1
CDR3aa: CASSLIPRTYNEQFF

j_gene: TRBJ2-3
v_gene: TRBV15
CDR3aa: CATSRERGGQGPDTQYF

j_gene: TRBJ2-2
v_gene: TRBV7-9
CDR3aa: CASSLPAGYSTGELFF

j_gene: TRBJ2-3
v_gene: TRBV13
CDR3aa: CASSFLLPGDTDTQYF

j_gene: TRBJ2-3
v_gene: TRBV4-2
CDR3aa: CASSVGTSPPDTQYF

j_gene: TRBJ2-2
v_gene: TRBV12-3/TRBV12-4
CDR3aa: CASSFGGFGGELFF

j_gene: TRBJ2-7
v_gene: TRBV29-1
CDR3aa: CSVVKGFSSYEQYF

j_gene: TRBJ2-7
v_gene: TRBV14
CDR3aa: CASSQASAWEQYF

j_gene: TRBJ2-7
v_gene: TRBV11-2
CDR3aa: CASSLDGAPGDEQYF

j_gene: TRBJ2-2
v_gene: TRBV5-6
CDR3aa: CASSLDRGANTGELFF

j_gene: TRBJ2-7
v_gene: TRBV19
CDR3aa: CASSETGPFYEQYF

j_gene: TRBJ1-3
v_gene: TRBV20-1
CDR3aa: CSAESPGNTIYF

j_gene: TRBJ2-1
v_gene: TRBV9
CDR3aa: CASSPLPDGLDEQFF

j_gene: TRBJ2-2
v_gene: TRBV6-1
CDR3aa: CASSDPPGVSTGELFF

j_gene: TRBJ2-1
v_gene: TRBV6-1
CDR3aa: CASSDRVGEQFF

j_gene: TRBJ2-7
v_gene: TRBV27
CDR3aa: CASTPATSDSYEQYF

j_gene: TRBJ2-1
v_gene: TRBV30
CDR3aa: CAWAGVRDQFF

j_gene: TRBJ2-2
v_gene: TRBV7-3
CDR3aa: CASRAPGTGMEELFF

j_gene: TRBJ2-3
v_gene: TRBV20-1
CDR3aa: CSARVGSPTDTQYF

j_gene: TRBJ2-1
v_gene: TRBV4-2
CDR3aa: CASSQIAGGPNEQFF

j_gene: TRBJ2-3
v_gene: TRBV13
CDR3aa: CASSLAGKDTQYF

j_gene: TRBJ2-7
v_gene: TRBV12-3/TRBV12-4
CDR3aa: CASSFEGVAGEQYF

j_gene: TRBJ2-5
v_gene: TRBV12-3/TRBV12-4
CDR3aa: CASSWHSGAQYF

j_gene: TRBJ2-7
v_gene: TRBV10-2
CDR3aa: CASSEGDSPYEQYF

j_gene: TRBJ2-7
v_gene: TRBV12-3/TRBV12-4
CDR3aa: CASSLMRYEQYF

j_gene: TRBJ2-3
v_gene: TRBV5-6
CDR3aa: CASSLGRQGSTDTQYF

j_gene: TRBJ2-7
v_gene: TRBV3-1
CDR3aa: CASSQDPASGYEQYF

j_gene: TRBJ2-1
v_gene: TRBV3-1
CDR3aa: CASSHVAGSSYNEQFF

j_gene: TRBJ1-1
v_gene: TRBV2
CDR3aa: CASSERKNTEAFF

j_gene: TRBJ2-7
v_gene: TRBV28
CDR3aa: CASSPVPYEQYF

j_gene: TRBJ2-2
v_gene: TRBV3-1
CDR3aa: CASSQGGNTGELFF

j_gene: TRBJ2-7
v_gene: TRBV12-3/TRBV12-4
CDR3aa: CASSLIRDEQYF

j_gene: TRBJ2-5
v_gene: TRBV5-1
CDR3aa: CASSLSGAGAETQYF

j_gene: TRBJ2-1
v_gene: TRBV12-3/TRBV12-4
CDR3aa: CASSLGFGSGGLNEQFF

j_gene: TRBJ1-5
v_gene: TRBV2
CDR3aa: CASSEGEREPQHF

j_gene: TRBJ1-3
v_gene: TRBV7-2
CDR3aa: CASSERAWGSGNTIYF

j_gene: TRBJ2-7
v_gene: TRBV18
CDR3aa: CASSPPGPGIGEQYF

j_gene: TRBJ1-1
v_gene: TRBV20-1
CDR3aa: CSARGTEEYTEAFF

j_gene: TRBJ1-5
v_gene: TRBV12-3/TRBV12-4
CDR3aa: CASSPPGTGGQPQHF

j_gene: TRBJ2-7
v_gene: TRBV25-1
CDR3aa: CASSKENSYEQYF

j_gene: TRBJ2-5
v_gene: TRBV23-1
CDR3aa: CASSQSSQVMGETQYF

j_gene: TRBJ2-1
v_gene: TRBV12-3/TRBV12-4
CDR3aa: CASAVQGGNEQFF

j_gene: TRBJ2-7
v_gene: TRBV7-2
CDR3aa: CASSSGSEYEQYF

j_gene: TRBJ2-1
v_gene: TRBV10-2
CDR3aa: CASSAQGASEQFF

j_gene: TRBJ2-1
v_gene: TRBV5-1
CDR3aa: CASSLRTGKVHEQFF